Listed here are 21 T cell receptor beta chains from one sample, sequenced in a study of CD8 T cells in ankylosing spondylitis. MiXCR, run by TCRdb on the 5' RACE reads, gives a single entry per CDR3 protein. The table includes 90,000 to 120,000 distinct CDR3 sequences, less than 25% detected once. The sample comprised synovial fluid, either unsorted or a sorted T cell fraction (not recorded which). Source of these receptors: a male donor with ankylosing spondylitis.

This clonotype was seen repeatedly, ten times or more. V usage is TRBV24-1 and J usage is TRBJ1-1, with a possible D match to TRBD1 (5 bases). V was pared by 3 bases and J by 10 bases, with 14 bases between. CDR3 size: 13 residues. The germline V gene has CDR1 KGHDR and CDR2 SFDVKD. The CDR3 region has the DNA TGTGCCACCAGTGATCGCGGGGACTCCGGAGCTTTCTTT. As protein: CATSDRGDSGAFF.

V gene TRBV2 combines with J gene TRBJ2-1; 10 positions agree with TRBD2. Looked up from germline, CDR1 is SNHLY and CDR2 is FYNNEI. This CDR3 has 19 residues. J was trimmed by 7 bases and V by 1 base; bases with no gene match: 16. The CDR3 nucleotides are TGTGCCAGCAGTGAAGAAGTGGGGGGTAGCGGGAGGCCTAGGAATGAGCAGTTCTTC. Amino acid sequence: CASSEEVGGSGRPRNEQFF.

The sample holds a few counts of this clonotype. The chain joins TRBV27 to TRBJ1-2, with a weak D call TRBD1 (6 bases). This CDR3 contains 16 residues. The V and J ends lost 4 bases and 0 bases respectively, with 15 bases between them. Germline loops: CDR1 MNHEY, CDR2 SMNVEV (reference sequence). CDR3 bases: TGTGCCAGCAGTTGGACAGCTACAATCGCTAACTATGGCTACACCTTC. Its protein is CASSWTATIANYGYTF.

The sample holds one count of this clonotype. V is TRBV25-1 and J is TRBJ2-7; 7 nucleotides align to TRBD2. Germline-derived CDR1 and CDR2 are MGHDK and SYGVNS. With V trimmed by 1 base and J by 1 base, 4 bases remained unmatched. The CDR3 loop spans 15 amino acids. The CDR3 DNA reads TGTGCCAGCAGTGAATTTGCGGGAGCTTCCTACGAGCAGTACTTC. Protein product: CASSEFAGASYEQYF.

The table lists this clonotype with many counts. The chain couples TRBV11-2 to TRBJ1-1, with D hard to call. Germline V CDR1 and CDR2: SGHAT, FQNNGV. This CDR3 has 13 residues. Trimming stripped 3 bases from V and 0 bases from J, with 5 bases between. The CDR3, as DNA: TGTGCCAGCAGCTTTAGTCTGAACACTGAAGCTTTCTTT. Residues: CASSFSLNTEAFF.

This clonotype has just a few counts. This chain connects TRBV9 to TRBJ1-2; D ambiguous. Germline CDR1 SGDLS, CDR2 YYNGEE. The V end was cut by 0 bases, the J end by 0 bases, with 6 bases between. This CDR3 spans 14 amino acids. The CDR3 spells CASSVVTANYGYTF. In nucleotides, the CDR3 is TGTGCCAGCAGCGTAGTAACAGCTAACTATGGCTACACCTTC.

This chain joins TRBV5-6 and TRBJ2-1; the D gene is possibly TRBD1 (5 bases). CDR1 and CDR2 from the germline V gene are SGHDT and YYEEEE. The V end was cut by 2 bases, the J end by 0 bases, with 6 bases between. The CDR3 is 14 amino acids. Written as DNA, the CDR3 is TGTGCCAGCAGCTTAGGGGACTCCTACAATGAGCAGTTCTTC. Protein: CASSLGDSYNEQFF.

V gene TRBV21-1 combines with J gene TRBJ2-1; the table's TRBD2 call for D was not verified on the DNA. TRBV21-1 is a recognized pseudogene. The CDR3 covers 15 residues. In nucleotides, the CDR3 is TGTGCCAGCAGCAAAGGGGAGGAGAATTACAATGAGCAGTTCTTC. Residues: CASSKGEENYNEQFF.

This clonotype has only a few counts. The chain combines TRBV5-1 with TRBJ2-3, with 11 bases matching TRBD2. The CDR3 is made up of 14 amino acids. V gave up 4 bases and J gave up 6 bases; unmatched junction bases: 4. Germline V gene data show CDR1 as SGHRS and CDR2 as YFSETQ. The CDR3 nucleotides read TGCGCCAGCAGCGGCGGGACTAGCGGCGATACGCAGTATTTT. This gives the protein CASSGGTSGDTQYF.

Written as DNA, the CDR3 is TGTGCCAGCGGCGGGACTAGCAGGGCTGGTGAGCAGTTCTTC. Residues: CASGGTSRAGEQFF. The chain carries TRBV6-1 and TRBJ2-1; TRBD2 matches 9 bases. Per germline, CDR1 MNHNS and CDR2 SASEGT. The CDR3 is 14 amino acids. With 8 bases clipped from V and 9 bases from J, the junction kept 11 bases outside the gene matches.

This clonotype was counted at least ten times. This chain links TRBV5-1 with TRBJ2-5, with D uncertain. Deletions cut 2 bases from V and 3 bases from J, with 8 bases between. Germline V CDR1 and CDR2: SGHRS, YFSETQ. The CDR3 consists of 13 residues. CDR3 sequence reads: CASSFIREETQYF. CDR3 nucleotides: TGCGCCAGCAGCTTTATCCGGGAAGAGACCCAGTACTTC.

This clonotype turned up a few times. The CDR3 sequence is CASRASLAGQETQYF. The CDR3 bases are TGTGCCAGCAGGGCTTCACTAGCGGGGCAAGAGACCCAGTACTTC. The chain links TRBV25-1 to TRBJ2-5, with 10 nucleotides matching TRBD2. Germline V lookup: CDR1 MGHDK, CDR2 SYGVNS. The CDR3 covers 15 residues. With 6 bases clipped from V and 2 bases from J, the junction kept 6 bases outside the gene matches.

This clonotype was counted at least ten times. The chain is built from TRBV5-1 and TRBJ2-1, with D unclear. The V gene's germline CDR1 is SGHRS and CDR2 YFSETQ. This CDR3 is built from 14 residues. Between the trimmed V and J ends, which lost 6 bases and 1 base, there was a span of 11 bases. DNA for the CDR3: TGCGCCAGCAAGGCGTACACTTCCTACAATGAGCAGTTCTTC. As protein: CASKAYTSYNEQFF. Based on the CDR3 plus reference TRBV5-1 and TRBJ2-1, the full variable domain is KAGVTQTPRYLIKTRGQQVTLSCSPISGHRSVSWYQQTPGQGLQFLFEYFSETQRNKGNFPGRFSGRQFSNSRSEMNVSTLELGDSALYLCASKAYTSYNEQFFGPGTRLTVL.

A few counts support this clonotype. The chain combines TRBV28 with TRBJ2-7; a weak D match, TRBD1 (5 bases). CDR3 size: 15 residues. CDR1 and CDR2 from the germline V gene are MDHEN and SYDVKM. The V end lost 6 bases, the J end lost 6 bases, and 21 bases lay between the germline ends. The CDR3 region is CASSNRPPSIGEQYF. The CDR3 DNA reads TGTGCCAGCAGCAACAGGCCACCTTCGATCGGCGAGCAGTACTTC.

The chain employs TRBV6-1 and TRBJ2-4; TRBD1 matches at 7 bases. The CDR3 is made up of 20 amino acids. The J segment lost 5 bases and the V segment lost 0 bases, leaving 19 bases of the junction unmatched. CDR1 MNHNS and CDR2 SASEGT come from the germline V gene. CDR3 coding DNA: TGTGCCAGCAGTGAAGCGTTTTCGAGGGACAGCTCCCTGAGGGAAAACATTCAGTACTTC. It translates to CASSEAFSRDSSLRENIQYF.

The CDR3 loop reads CASSHDLRGAGGYTF. In DNA, the CDR3 is TGCGCCAGCAGCCATGATCTTCGGGGGGCGGGTGGCTACACCTTC. This chain joins TRBV4-1 and TRBJ1-2, with TRBD1 as a possible D gene (6 bases). V was cut by 3 bases and J by 7 bases, with 18 bases left in between. Germline V gene data show CDR1 as MGHRA and CDR2 as YSYEKL. This CDR3 spans 15 amino acids.

The sample holds a few counts of this clonotype. The chain is built from TRBV13 and TRBJ1-1; D remains ambiguous. Deletions cut 0 bases from V and 6 bases from J, with 8 bases between. The V gene's germline CDR1 is PRHDT and CDR2 FYEKMQ (reference sequence). This CDR3 has 13 amino acids. The CDR3 DNA sequence: TGTGCCAGCAGCTTAGGACAGCTCTCTGAAGCTTTCTTT. It yields the protein CASSLGQLSEAFF.

The chain joins TRBV29-1 to TRBJ1-3; weak D call: TRBD1 (5 bases). Germline V gene sequence: CDR1 SQVTM, CDR2 ANQGSEA. V shed 5 bases and J shed 3 bases, with 14 bases lying between them. The CDR3 length is 14 residues. CDR3 residues: CSVQLPGGGNTIYF. CDR3 bases: TGCAGCGTTCAGCTGCCTGGGGGTGGAAACACCATATATTTT.

The chain combines TRBV12-3 or TRBV12-4 with TRBJ1-2; tentative D call: TRBD1 (5 bases). This CDR3 is built from 13 residues. V lost 6 bases, J lost 7 bases, and 15 bases lay in between. The chain's CDR3 is CASSPVGVAGYTF. CDR3 bases: TGTGCCAGCAGCCCCGTAGGGGTGGCTGGCTACACCTTC.

The chain employs TRBV25-1 and TRBJ2-2, with D unresolved. The CDR3 has 16 residues. The V gene's germline CDR1 is MGHDK and CDR2 SYGVNS. Trimming took off 5 bases at V and 2 bases at J, with 15 bases between the two ends. The CDR3 sequence: CASSLSHGYNTGELFF. The CDR3 DNA is TGTGCCAGCAGTTTGTCTCACGGCTACAACACCGGGGAGCTGTTTTTT.

This clonotype has a handful of counts. This rearrangement joins TRBV4-2 to TRBJ1-6; no clear D. V shed 0 bases and J shed 6 bases, with 12 bases lying between them. The CDR3 has 16 amino acids. Germline V gives CDR1 LGHNA, CDR2 YNFKEQ. CDR3 coding DNA: TGTGCCAGCAGCCAAGAAGGAGTGGGGTTTAATTCACCCCTCCACTTT. Residues: CASSQEGVGFNSPLHF.